This T cell receptor (beta chain) appears in the sequencing data of a study of blood T cell repertoires in COVID-19. Study-level background: PBMCs, B-cell-depleted T cells, or T cells were the source of the cDNA or gDNA that made up the material.

The CDR3 length is 13 residues. V was clipped by 8 bases and J by 5 bases; unmatched bases: 3. The table lists this clone with a few counts. Data came from immunoSEQ multiplex PCR; TCRdb stores just in-frame clones and leaves some out. The data hold approximately 69,000 clones, with almost 80% observed a single time. This TCR came from a man between 60 and 70 years old with acute or convalescent COVID-19. The sample comprised peripheral blood. The genes are TRBV12-3 or TRBV12-4 and TRBJ2-5; 12 bases fit TRBD2. In DNA form, the CDR3 reads TGTGCCAGCGGACTAGCGGGGAGGGAGACCCAGTACTTC. Its translation: CASGLAGRETQYF.